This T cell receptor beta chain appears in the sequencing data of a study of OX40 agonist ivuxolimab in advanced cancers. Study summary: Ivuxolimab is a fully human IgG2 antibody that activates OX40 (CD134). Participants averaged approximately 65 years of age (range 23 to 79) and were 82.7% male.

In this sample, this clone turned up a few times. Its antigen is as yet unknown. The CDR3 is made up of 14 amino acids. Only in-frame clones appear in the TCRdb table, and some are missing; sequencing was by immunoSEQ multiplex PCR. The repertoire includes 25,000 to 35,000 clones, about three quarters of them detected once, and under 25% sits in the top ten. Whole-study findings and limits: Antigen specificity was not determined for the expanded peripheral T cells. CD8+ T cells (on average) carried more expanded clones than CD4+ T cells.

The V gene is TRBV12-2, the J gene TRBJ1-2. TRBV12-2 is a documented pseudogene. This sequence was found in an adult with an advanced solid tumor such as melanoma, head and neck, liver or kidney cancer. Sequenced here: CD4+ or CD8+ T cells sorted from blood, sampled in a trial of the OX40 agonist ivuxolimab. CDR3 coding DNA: TGTGCAAGTCGCTTAGACAGGCTAGGGAGACCATTCTTCTTC. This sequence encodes CASRLDRLGRPFFF.